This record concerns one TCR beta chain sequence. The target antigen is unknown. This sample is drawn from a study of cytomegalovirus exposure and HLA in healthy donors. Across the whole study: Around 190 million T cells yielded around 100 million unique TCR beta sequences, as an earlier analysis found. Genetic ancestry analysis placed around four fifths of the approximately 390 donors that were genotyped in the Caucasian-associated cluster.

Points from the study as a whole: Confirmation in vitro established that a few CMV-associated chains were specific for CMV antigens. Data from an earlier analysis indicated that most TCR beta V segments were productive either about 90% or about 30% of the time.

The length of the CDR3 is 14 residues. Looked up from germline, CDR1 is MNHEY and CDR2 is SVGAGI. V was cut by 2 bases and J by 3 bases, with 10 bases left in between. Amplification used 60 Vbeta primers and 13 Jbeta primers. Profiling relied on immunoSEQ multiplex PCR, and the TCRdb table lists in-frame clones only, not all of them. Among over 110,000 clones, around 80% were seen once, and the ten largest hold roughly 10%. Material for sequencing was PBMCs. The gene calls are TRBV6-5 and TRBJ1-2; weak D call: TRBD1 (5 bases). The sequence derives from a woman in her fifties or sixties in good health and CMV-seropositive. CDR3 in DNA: TGTGCCAGCAGTTACGGCAGGGTGGACTATGGCTACACCTTC. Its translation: CASSYGRVDYGYTF.